The T cell receptor (beta chain) under discussion was sequenced for a study of technical replicates of blood from a handful of donors. Germline V gene sequence: CDR1 SNHLY, CDR2 FYNNEI. The V end was cut by 6 bases, the J end by 3 bases, with 6 bases between. The CDR3 length is 12 residues. TCRdb keeps only in-frame clones here, not all; method: immunoSEQ multiplex PCR. The sample yields tens of thousands of clones, 90% to 95% seen once. The clonotype was recovered from a human donor in good health. Some clones in this sample may be carry-over from other donors' samples. The rearrangement links TRBV2 to TRBJ2-1; D unresolved. The sample consisted of PBMCs. The CDR3 DNA sequence: TGTGCCAGCAGAAACAACTACAATGAGCAGTTCTTC. It codes for CASRNNYNEQFF.